Listed below are T cell receptor beta chains from one sample, sequenced in a study of OX40 agonist ivuxolimab in advanced cancers. Assay used: immunoSEQ multiplex PCR; TCRdb lists only in-frame clones, some missing. The sample yields 95,000 to 100,000 clones, approximately 80% seen once. The sequenced sample was CD4+ or CD8+ T cells sorted from blood, obtained in a trial of the OX40 agonist ivuxolimab. The origin of the receptors is an adult with an advanced solid tumor such as melanoma, head and neck, liver or kidney cancer. Each CDR3 is given with its conserved first and last residue. The D gene is left open where the match is weak. Size tells how often a clone was seen (once, few, many) or the class of an expanded clone, and some rows leave it out.

>.|TRBJ1-1|TRBV28|TRBD1
TGTGCCAGCGGACCCCCAGGGGACAGGACTGAAGCTTTCTTT
CASGPPGDRTEAFF
>.|TRBJ2-1|TRBV5-6|.
TGTGCCAGCAGCTTGTTACAGGGTTCCAATGAGCAGTTCTTC
CASSLLQGSNEQFF
>.|TRBJ2-7|TRBV27|TRBD1
TGTGCCAGCAGCAAAAGGGACAGCTCCTACGAGCAGTACTTC
CASSKRDSSYEQYF
>few|TRBJ2-1|TRBV5-5|.
TGTGCCAGCAGCTCCCGCGAACAGGGAACCTACAATGAGCAGTTCTTC
CASSSREQGTYNEQFF
>.|TRBJ2-1|TRBV6-1|.
TGTGCCAGCAGTGAAGCAAACTACCAGGGTTTTGTTGAGTACAATGAGCAGTTCTTC
CASSEANYQGFVEYNEQFF
>.|TRBJ2-5|TRBV7-3|.
TGTGCCAGCAGTGAGGCCAGGGGAGAGACCCAGTACTTC
CASSEARGETQYF
>.|TRBJ2-1|TRBV7-2|.
TGTGCCAGCAGCTTCTTAAAAAGCTCCTACAATGAGCAGTTCTTC
CASSFLKSSYNEQFF
>.|TRBJ1-4|TRBV5-4|.
TGTGCCAGCAGCTTTGCAGGAAGCCGCGGTGAAAAACTGTTTTTT
CASSFAGSRGEKLFF
>.|TRBJ1-2|TRBV18|.
TGTGCCAGCTTCCCAGAAGGGGGACGGTATGGCTACACCTTC
CASFPEGGRYGYTF
>.|TRBJ1-3|TRBV7-2|.
TGTGCCAGCAGCGACTCTGGAAACACCATATATTTT
CASSDSGNTIYF
>.|TRBJ2-3|TRBV19|TRBD1
TGTGCCAGTAGCCGCGAGCGGGACAGGGAGAAGGATACGCAGTATTTT
CASSRERDREKDTQYF
>.|TRBJ2-5|TRBV13|.
TGTGCCAGCAGCTTAGGCGGTAAGACCCAGTACTTC
CASSLGGKTQYF
>.|TRBJ2-7|TRBV6-5|.
TGTGCCAGCAGAATAACCGGGACAAGAGCCTACGAGCAGTACTTC
CASRITGTRAYEQYF
>.|TRBJ2-3|TRBV28|TRBD2
TGTGCCAGCAGTTTAGGTAGCGGGGGCCTCACAGATACGCAGTATTTT
CASSLGSGGLTDTQYF
>.|TRBJ1-2|TRBV28|.
TGTGCCAGCATAAAGACCGGAACTAACTATGGCTACACCTTC
CASIKTGTNYGYTF
>.|TRBJ2-1|TRBV4-2|.
TGTGCCAGCAGCCCCCGAACAGGGTACAATGAGCAGTTCTTC
CASSPRTGYNEQFF
>.|TRBJ2-1|TRBV6-5|.
TGTGCCAGCAGTTACGGTCCACCGAAATACAATGAGCAGTTCTTC
CASSYGPPKYNEQFF
>.|TRBJ2-7|TRBV7-2|.
TGTGCCAGCAGCTTATCGGGGAAGGGGACGTACGAGCAGTACTTC
CASSLSGKGTYEQYF
>.|TRBJ2-3|TRBV7-9|TRBD2
TGTGCCAGCGGTCATTTAGCGGGAAAGACAGATACGCAGTATTTT
CASGHLAGKTDTQYF
>few|TRBJ2-1|TRBV2|.
TGTGCCAGCAGTGTGGGTATTTTGTCGGGTTTCCGCAATGAGCAGTTCTTC
CASSVGILSGFRNEQFF
>few|TRBJ2-3|TRBV5-6|TRBD1
TGTGCCAGCAGCTCAACCGCCGAAAGGACAGGGGTCGCAGATACGCAGTATTTT
CASSSTAERTGVADTQYF
>.|TRBJ2-7|TRBV11-2|.
TGTGCCAGCAGCAAGGGGTCGGGGACCAACGTCTACGAGCAGTACTTC
CASSKGSGTNVYEQYF
>.|TRBJ1-6|TRBV7-2|.
TGTGCCAGCAGTCTCTCCCTCGGGGGGAGCTCCTATAATTCACCCCTCCACTTT
CASSLSLGGSSYNSPLHF
>.|TRBJ1-5|TRBV18|.
TGTGCCAGCTCACCAACATCAGTTTCCTATCAGCCCCAGCATTTT
CASSPTSVSYQPQHF
>.|TRBJ1-2|TRBV7-2|TRBD1
TGTGCCAGCAGCTTAGACCGACAGGGAGGCGGCTACACCTTC
CASSLDRQGGGYTF
>.|TRBJ2-3|TRBV5-1|TRBD2
TGCGCCAGCAGCTGGGTTAGCGGGAGAGGAGATACGCAGTATTTT
CASSWVSGRGDTQYF
>.|TRBJ1-6|TRBV5-4|TRBD1
TGTGCCAGCAGCATGACAGGGGATGGCTCACCCCTCCACTTT
CASSMTGDGSPLHF
>.|TRBJ2-1|TRBV11-3|.
TGTGCCAGCAGCCCCCGACAGGAACCCTACAATGAGCAGTTCTTC
CASSPRQEPYNEQFF
>.|TRBJ2-3|TRBV5-1|.
TGCGCCAGCAGCTCGTTGGGATTGGCAGATACGCAGTATTTT
CASSSLGLADTQYF
>.|TRBJ2-1|TRBV14|.
TGTGCCAGCAGCCAAGAACGGCTGCTTAGCTCCTACAATGAGCAGTTCTTC
CASSQERLLSSYNEQFF
>.|TRBJ1-6|TRBV28|TRBD1
TGTGCCAGCAGACCCTCGGTCGGGGACAGGGAATCACCCCTCCACTTT
CASRPSVGDRESPLHF
>.|TRBJ2-6|TRBV9|.
TGTGCCAGCAGCCTCCGCCCCAAAGACTCTGGGGCCAACGTCCTGACTTTC
CASSLRPKDSGANVLTF
>.|TRBJ2-2|TRBV28|.
TGTGCCAGCAGGACCGGGACAGGGTTAATCGGGAGGGCCGGGGAGCTGTTTTTT
CASRTGTGLIGRAGELFF
>.|TRBJ1-5|TRBV6-1|.
TGTGCCAGCAGTGAACTAGGGGGGGTGGGACAGCCCCAGCATTTT
CASSELGGVGQPQHF
>.|TRBJ1-1|TRBV5-4|.
TGTGCCAGCAGCCTTGACAGGGAAGCTTTCTTT
CASSLDREAFF
>.|TRBJ2-2|TRBV6-6|.
TGTGCCAGCAGAGCCCTCAGGGGGGCGGCCACCGGGGAGCTGTTTTTT
CASRALRGAATGELFF
>.|TRBJ2-7|TRBV6-5|.
TGTGCCAGCAGTTACTCGAGAGGGAACTACGAGCAGTACTTC
CASSYSRGNYEQYF
>.|TRBJ2-3|TRBV7-2|.
TGTGCCAGCAGCTTTAGCACAGATACGCAGTATTTT
CASSFSTDTQYF
>.|TRBJ2-7|TRBV15|.
TGTGCCACCAGCAGAGATGTAGGAGGGGCCCACGAGCAGTACTTC
CATSRDVGGAHEQYF
>.|TRBJ2-1|TRBV13|TRBD1
TGTGCCAGCAGACCGGGACAGACCAATGAGCAGTTCTTC
CASRPGQTNEQFF
>.|TRBJ2-7|TRBV5-1|.
TGCGCCAGCAGCTTGGTCGGGGGTTTCTACGAGCAGTACTTC
CASSLVGGFYEQYF
>.|TRBJ1-2|TRBV28|.
TGTGCCAGCCGTACCGGGGGTAGGAACTATGGCTACACCTTC
CASRTGGRNYGYTF
>once|TRBJ2-3|TRBV19|.
TGTGCCAGTAGTGCCGGACGGAAAGATACGCAGTATTTT
CASSAGRKDTQYF
>few|TRBJ1-2|TRBV7-9|TRBD1
TGTGCCAGCAGTCCTGAGGGGGCGAGAGGCTACACCTTC
CASSPEGARGYTF
>.|TRBJ1-2|TRBV29-1|.
TGCAGCGTTGAAGATAGGAGGGTAAACTATGGCTACACCTTC
CSVEDRRVNYGYTF
>.|TRBJ2-7|TRBV9|.
TGTGCCAGCAGCCCAGGCCTCGGGATCAACGGTTACGAGCAGTACTTC
CASSPGLGINGYEQYF